Sequencing of this T cell receptor (beta chain) was carried out in a study of T cell changes during pregnancy in multiple sclerosis. The CDR3 has 16 residues. Germline values: CDR1 KGHSH, CDR2 LQKENI. Trimming took 2 bases from V and 5 from J, leaving 15 bases between them. The method was immunoSEQ multiplex PCR; TCRdb's version includes in-frame clones alone and lacks a portion of them. The sample carries roughly 70,000 clones, 90% recorded once. This receptor was identified in a female donor with multiple sclerosis, enrolled in a pregnancy study. The sequences come from peripheral blood, collected in the third trimester of pregnancy. The rearrangement links TRBV18 to TRBJ2-2; D is ambiguous. The CDR3 nucleotides are TGTGCCAGCTCACCAAAAGGTACTAAAACGACCGGGGAGCTGTTTTTT. Its protein product is CASSPKGTKTTGELFF.